One and the same sample provided the 15 T cell receptor beta chains below, sequenced in a study of beta chain features in type 1 diabetes. Study-level findings and limits: In every one of the four CD4+ subsets, TCRB CDR3s were moderately but significantly shorter in Type 1 diabetes patients.

The entirety of the isolated RNA underwent reverse transcription, so expressed TCRB transcripts were sequenced. Measured with immunoSEQ multiplex PCR; TCRdb has only the in-frame clones, and not every one. This sample carries roughly 260,000 clones, roughly a tenth of them seen once, and the ten largest clones take around 0.017%. Their antigen targets remain unknown. The sequencing sample was made of naive CD4+ T cells from blood. The receptors here all came from a man aged 25-45 years with type 1 diabetes.

This clone turned up a few times. The chain links TRBV7-2 to TRBJ2-7; D possibly corresponds to TRBD2 (6 bases). Germline V gives CDR1 SGHTA, CDR2 FQGNSA. The length of the CDR3 is 14 residues. Deletions cut 0 bases from V and 4 bases from J, with 10 bases between. The DNA for the CDR3 is TGTGCCAGCAGCTTAGCCCAGACTAGTTACGAGCAGTACTTC. Translated: CASSLAQTSYEQYF.

This chain connects TRBV7-2 to TRBJ2-7; 7 positions match TRBD2. V shed 1 base and J 3 bases; nucleotides not matched to a gene: 6. The CDR3 spans 15 residues. The germline CDR1 and CDR2 sequences are SGHTA and FQGNSA. CDR3 in DNA: TGTGCCAGCAGCTTAGGGGGGGGACGGCGCTACGAGCAGTACTTC. The encoded protein is CASSLGGGRRYEQYF.

This clone came up a few times. This CDR3 reads CATSRDRVEKLFF. The CDR3 DNA reads TGTGCCACCAGCAGGGACAGGGTTGAAAAACTGTTTTTT. The chain recombines TRBV15 with TRBJ1-4, with 8 nucleotides matching TRBD1. This CDR3 comprises 13 residues. The germline CDR1 and CDR2 sequences are LNHNV and YYDKDF (reference sequence). V shed 3 bases and J 7 bases; nucleotides not matched to a gene: 1.

This clone has more than one count but fewer than ten. The V call is TRBV7-3, the J call TRBJ2-1; 7 bases fit TRBD2. The CDR3 sequence is 15 residues long. J lost 4 bases, V lost 5 bases, and 8 bases had no gene match. CDR1 and CDR2 (germline): SGHTA, FQGTGA. The CDR3 protein is CASSVQPGGYNEQFF. The CDR3 coding sequence is TGTGCCAGCAGCGTTCAACCGGGGGGTTACAATGAGCAGTTCTTC.

This clone was seen a handful of times. This chain joins TRBV4-3 and TRBJ1-4; D is unclear. The V end was cut by 4 bases, the J end by 5 bases, with 14 bases between. Germline CDR1 reads LGHNA; CDR2 reads YSLEER. The length of the CDR3 is 15 residues. The chain's CDR3 is CASSLAPTGNEKLFF. CDR3 coding DNA: TGCGCCAGCAGCCTAGCCCCTACGGGGAATGAAAAACTGTTTTTT.

The chain links TRBV7-9 to TRBJ2-7; 7 bases fit TRBD1. Germline-derived CDR1 and CDR2 are SEHNR and FQNEAQ (reference sequence). This CDR3 has 13 amino acids. J lost 1 base, V lost 4 bases, and 1 base had no gene match. Written as DNA, the CDR3 is TGTGCCAGCAGCTCGGGACAGTCCTACGAGCAGTACTTC. Protein: CASSSGQSYEQYF.

The chain is built from TRBV9 and TRBJ2-5, with a possible D match to TRBD2 (6 bases). The CDR3 sequence is 14 residues long. Germline V lookup: CDR1 SGDLS, CDR2 YYNGEE. The ends were cut back, 0 bases at V and 7 bases at J, with 13 bases in the middle. CDR3: CASSVGPDGGTQYF. The CDR3 DNA is TGTGCCAGCAGCGTAGGACCAGACGGGGGGACCCAGTACTTC.

This clone was detected a few times. This chain joins TRBV18 and TRBJ1-2, with no clear D. Germline values: CDR1 KGHSH, CDR2 LQKENI. V was trimmed by 2 bases and J by 4 bases, leaving 17 bases between them. The CDR3 has 16 residues. CDR3 nucleotides: TGTGCCAGCTCACCAAGAGACGTGGAGAAAGTCTATGGCTACACCTTC. This codes for CASSPRDVEKVYGYTF. Full variable domain (outside the CDR3, taken from reference TRBV18 and TRBJ1-2): NAGVMQNPRHLVRRRGQEARLRCSPMKGHSHVYWYRQLPEEGLKFMVYLQKENIIDESGMPKERFSAEFPKEGPSILRIQQVVRGDSAAYFCASSPRDVEKVYGYTFGSGTRLTVV.

The V gene is TRBV5-4, the J gene TRBJ2-1, with 7 bases fitting TRBD1. V lost 6 bases, J lost 3 bases, and 6 bases stayed unmatched. This CDR3 is 14 amino acids long. From germline, CDR1 is SGHNT and CDR2 YYREEE (reference sequence). CDR3 sequence: CASTKAGGYNEQFF. Here the CDR3 DNA reads TGTGCCAGCACAAAGGCAGGGGGCTACAATGAGCAGTTCTTC.

The chain joins TRBV19 to TRBJ2-5; 7 nucleotides agree with TRBD2. From germline, CDR1 is LNHDA and CDR2 SQIVND (reference sequence). The CDR3 loop spans 14 amino acids. Unmatched junction bases numbered 6, after V lost 3 bases and J lost 5 bases. CDR3: CASSMGLNVETQYF. CDR3 coding DNA: TGTGCCAGTAGTATGGGACTAAACGTGGAGACCCAGTACTTC.

The rearrangement joins TRBV2 to TRBJ2-6; TRBD1 agrees at 10 bases. V shed 6 bases, J shed 11 bases, and the junction held 1 base outside the gene matches. Germline CDR1 is SNHLY and CDR2 is FYNNEI. The length of the CDR3 is 12 residues. In DNA form, the CDR3 reads TGTGCCAGCAGCGGGACAGGGGACGTCCTGACTTTC. Amino acid sequence: CASSGTGDVLTF.

The chain recombines TRBV19 with TRBJ2-3, with 9 bases lining up with TRBD1. CDR1 and CDR2 from the germline V gene are LNHDA and SQIVND (reference sequence). The CDR3 consists of 15 residues. The trim removed 4 bases at V and 4 bases at J, leaving 6 bases unmatched. The CDR3 is CASSTPTGGADTQYF. The CDR3 bases are TGTGCCAGTAGTACCCCCACAGGGGGCGCAGATACGCAGTATTTT.

This clone has only a few counts. The chain is built from TRBV19 and TRBJ2-2; D may be TRBD1 (5 bases). The CDR3 contains 18 residues. The V gene lost 3 bases and the J gene lost 0 bases, with 17 bases spanning the gap. The germline V gene has CDR1 LNHDA and CDR2 SQIVND (reference sequence). The CDR3 is CASSIPSWGRANTGELFF. CDR3 in DNA: TGTGCCAGTAGTATCCCCTCCTGGGGCAGGGCGAACACCGGGGAGCTGTTTTTT.

The chain combines TRBV7-9 with TRBJ2-1; possibly TRBD2 for D (7 bases). This CDR3 contains 15 residues. CDR1 SEHNR and CDR2 FQNEAQ come from the germline V gene (reference sequence). Trimming pared 2 bases from V and 8 bases from J, leaving 16 bases between. DNA of the CDR3: TGTGCCAGCAGCTTACTCGGGGGGCTAGTCGATGAGCAGTTCTTC. Translated: CASSLLGGLVDEQFF.

This clone came up a few times. This chain joins TRBV2 and TRBJ2-6; D is ambiguous. Germline CDR1 reads SNHLY; CDR2 reads FYNNEI. This CDR3 is 14 amino acids long. V shed 4 bases and J shed 2 bases, with 6 bases lying between them. The CDR3 DNA sequence: TGTGCCAGCAGTGGCGTACCTGGGGCCAACGTCCTGACTTTC. Translated: CASSGVPGANVLTF.